These 17 T cell receptor beta chains were all obtained from the same sample, sequenced in a study of response to subunit inactivated influenza vaccine. TCRdb passed the RT-PCR reads through MiXCR, listing each CDR3 protein once. The sample has under 200,000 distinct CDR3 sequences; roughly 10% are singletons. This specimen consisted of CD8+ T cells sorted from PBMCs, obtained approximately 25 months after vaccination. Receptors were obtained from a man aged 50 to 69 who received an inactivated influenza vaccine.

This sequence joins TRBV28 and TRBJ2-4; TRBD1 aligns across 8 bases. Per the germline V gene, CDR1 is MDHEN and CDR2 is SYDVKM. This CDR3 spans 18 amino acids. J was trimmed by 0 bases and V by 4 bases; bases with no gene match: 11. The CDR3 loop reads CASSWTGPSSLAKNIQYF. The CDR3, as DNA: TGTGCCAGCAGTTGGACAGGGCCCAGTTCCCTAGCCAAAAACATTCAGTACTTC.

The rearrangement joins TRBV6-5 to TRBJ2-5, with 9 bases matching TRBD2. The CDR3 sequence is 15 residues long. The V and J ends lost 4 bases and 2 bases, in that order; junction bases with no gene match: 5. CDR1 MNHEY and CDR2 SVGAGI come from the germline V gene. CDR3 region: CASSSERGEQETQYF. As DNA, the CDR3 is TGTGCCAGCAGTTCCGAGCGGGGGGAACAAGAGACCCAGTACTTC.

This chain connects TRBV6-5 to TRBJ2-5; D is tentatively TRBD1 or TRBD2 (6 bases each). Germline-derived CDR1 and CDR2 are MNHEY and SVGAGI. The CDR3 extends over 14 amino acids. Trimming removed 2 bases from V and 3 bases from J, with 10 bases in between. In nucleotides, the CDR3 is TGTGCCAGCAGTTACGCAGGGGAGGAAGAGACCCAGTACTTC. As protein: CASSYAGEEETQYF.

V usage is TRBV9 and J usage is TRBJ1-5; D unclear. CDR1 and CDR2 from the germline V gene are SGDLS and YYNGEE. CDR3 length: 15 amino acids. V was clipped by 0 bases and J by 0 bases, with 7 bases between them. The CDR3 DNA reads TGTGCCAGCAGCGTAGGACCTTTTAGCAATCAGCCCCAGCATTTT. It encodes CASSVGPFSNQPQHF.

V and J are TRBV4-3 and TRBJ2-6, with unresolved D. Per germline, CDR1 LGHNA and CDR2 YSLEER. This CDR3 spans 15 amino acids. Trimming left V 0 bases short and J 0 bases short, with 3 bases between. The CDR3 nucleotides are TGCGCCAGCAGCCAAGATCCCTCTGGGGCCAACGTCCTGACTTTC. This sequence encodes CASSQDPSGANVLTF.

Many counts were recorded for this clonotype. One end of the junction does not line up with germline, which may come from a read error. This chain uses TRBV11-2 with TRBJ2-7; D not certain. This CDR3 is 13 amino acids long. CDR1 is SGHAT, CDR2 FQNNGV, per germline. CDR3 bases: TGTGCCAGCAGCGTAGAGGAACTCTACGAGCAGTACTTC. Its translation is CASSVEELYEQYF. The full variable domain, with the rest looked up from reference TRBV11-2 and TRBJ2-7, is EAGVAQSPRYKIIEKRQSVAFWCNPISGHATLYWYQQILGQGPKLLIQFQNNGVVDDSQLPKDRFSAERLKGVDSTLKIQPAKLEDSAVYLCASSVEELYEQYFGPGTRLTVT.

This clonotype was recorded a few times. The V and J genes are TRBV15 and TRBJ1-4; the match to TRBD1 covers 9 bases. CDR3 length equals 14 residues. V gave up 5 bases and J gave up 4 bases; unmatched junction bases: 2. CDR1 and CDR2 from the germline V gene are LNHNV and YYDKDF (reference sequence). CDR3 protein: CATSGGQGNEKLFF. In nucleotides, the CDR3 is TGTGCCACCAGCGGGGGACAGGGTAATGAAAAACTGTTTTTT.

This chain links TRBV4-2 with TRBJ2-1; tentatively, D is TRBD1 (5 bases). The CDR3 covers 13 residues. Germline values: CDR1 LGHNA, CDR2 YNFKEQ. Trimming removed 0 bases at V and 7 bases at J, with 7 bases between. CDR3 sequence: CASSQDDSNEQFF. In DNA form, the CDR3 reads TGTGCCAGCAGCCAAGACGACAGTAATGAGCAGTTCTTC.

This clonotype was picked up a small number of times. The chain uses TRBV4-1 and TRBJ2-5; TRBD1 might be the D (6 bases). The CDR3 covers 15 residues. The germline V gene encodes CDR1 MGHRA and CDR2 YSYEKL. Trimming took 1 base from V and 5 from J, leaving 14 bases between them. The CDR3 reads CASSQGHQGRETQYF. CDR3 DNA: TGCGCCAGCAGCCAAGGTCACCAGGGGCGGGAGACCCAGTACTTC.

This chain links TRBV6-2 or TRBV6-3 with TRBJ2-5; a possible D gene is TRBD2 (5 bases). The length of the CDR3 is 14 residues. Trimming left V 1 base short and J 2 bases short, with 8 bases between. Germline-derived CDR1 and CDR2 are MNHEY and SVGEGT. Written as DNA, the CDR3 is TGTGCCAGCAGTTACTTAGCGTCTCAAGAGACCCAGTACTTC. This codes for CASSYLASQETQYF.

At least ten counts were recorded for this clonotype. The rearrangement links TRBV30 to TRBJ2-1; the D is unclear. The CDR3 is 14 residues long. Germline CDR1 and CDR2: GTSNPN and SVGIG (reference sequence). Deletions cut 4 bases from V and 0 bases from J, with 10 bases between. The CDR3 nucleotides are TGTGCCTGGACTAGGCAGAGCTCCTACAATGAGCAGTTCTTC. This encodes CAWTRQSSYNEQFF.

The V gene is TRBV28, the J gene TRBJ2-1; D may be TRBD1 (5 bases). The CDR3 is 15 amino acids. Trimming removed 6 bases from V and 5 bases from J, with 17 bases in between. The germline V gene has CDR1 MDHEN and CDR2 SYDVKM. In DNA, the CDR3 is TGTGCCAGCAGGTATACACCCTCGACAGACAATGAGCAGTTCTTC. Translation gives CASRYTPSTDNEQFF.

The chain employs TRBV6-1 and TRBJ2-4; TRBD2 matches at 14 bases. The CDR3 covers 17 residues. Germline values: CDR1 MNHNS, CDR2 SASEGT. Trimming removed 6 bases from V and 5 bases from J; junction bases left unmatched: 9. DNA of the CDR3: TGTGCCAGCAGCCGACTAGCGGGAGGGGTGTCCGAAAACATTCAGTACTTC. As protein: CASSRLAGGVSENIQYF.

This clonotype was found many times. The chain uses TRBV29-1 and TRBJ1-3; 9 bases match TRBD1. This CDR3 is built from 15 residues. In germline, CDR1 is SQVTM, CDR2 ANQGSEA. V lost 6 bases, J lost 0 bases, and 6 bases stayed unmatched. The CDR3 DNA sequence: TGCAGCGTCCTAGGACAGGGGTACTCTGGAAACACCATATATTTT. This codes for CSVLGQGYSGNTIYF.

J is TRBJ2-1 and V is TRBV20-1; D not resolved. V was clipped by 0 bases and J by 5 bases, with 5 bases between them. Germline V gene lookup returns CDR1 DFQATT and CDR2 SNEGSKA (reference sequence). The CDR3 has 12 residues. The CDR3 DNA reads TGCAGTGCTAGAGATGAGAACAATGAGCAGTTCTTC. This codes for CSARDENNEQFF.

The sample holds many counts of this clonotype. The rearrangement joins TRBV9 to TRBJ2-7; D gene unclear. The germline V gene has CDR1 SGDLS and CDR2 YYNGEE. The V end was cut by 2 bases, the J end by 6 bases, with 3 bases between. This CDR3 region has 10 residues. CDR3 in DNA: TGTGCCAGCAGCGTCCTCGAGCAGTACTTC. Amino acid sequence: CASSVLEQYF.

This clonotype appeared many times. The chain recombines TRBV20-1 with TRBJ2-7, with a weak D call TRBD1 (5 bases). Trimming took 3 bases from V and 3 from J, leaving 15 bases between them. Per the germline V gene, CDR1 is DFQATT and CDR2 is SNEGSKA (reference sequence). The CDR3 has 14 amino acids. The CDR3 is CSASGQGSHYEQYF. The CDR3 DNA is TGCAGTGCTAGTGGGCAGGGCTCTCACTACGAGCAGTACTTC.